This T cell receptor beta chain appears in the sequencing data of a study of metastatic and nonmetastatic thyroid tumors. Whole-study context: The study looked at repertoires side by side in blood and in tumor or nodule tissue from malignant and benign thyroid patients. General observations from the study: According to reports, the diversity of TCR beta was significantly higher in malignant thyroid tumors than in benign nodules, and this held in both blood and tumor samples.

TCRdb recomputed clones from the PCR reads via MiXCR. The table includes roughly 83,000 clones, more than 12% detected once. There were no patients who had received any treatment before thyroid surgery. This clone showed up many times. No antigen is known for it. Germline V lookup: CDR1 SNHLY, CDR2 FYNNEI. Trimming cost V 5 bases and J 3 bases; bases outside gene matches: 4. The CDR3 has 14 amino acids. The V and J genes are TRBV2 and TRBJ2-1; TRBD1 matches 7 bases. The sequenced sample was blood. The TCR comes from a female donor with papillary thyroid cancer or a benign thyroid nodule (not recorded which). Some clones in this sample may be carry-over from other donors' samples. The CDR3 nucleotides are TGTGCCAGCAGTCAGGGACAGCTCTACAATGAGCAGTTCTTC. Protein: CASSQGQLYNEQFF. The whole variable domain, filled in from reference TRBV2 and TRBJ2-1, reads EPEVTQTPSHQVTQMGQEVILRCVPISNHLYFYWYRQILGQKVEFLVSFYNNEISEKSEIFDDQFSVERPDGSNFTLKIRSTKLEDSAMYFCASSQGQLYNEQFFGPGTRLTVL.